Below, 22 T cell receptor beta chains from the same sample are listed, as sequenced in a study of PD-1 blockade in mismatch repair-deficient tumors (dated by TCRdb to about 2017). Library method: the immunoSEQ multiplex PCR assay. TCRdb obtained this table from immuneACCESS and retained in-frame rearrangements with V and J assigned. These tables miss some clones; where compared with another copy, unresolved V genes account for less than half of the shortfall, and the remainder is unexplained. The sample contains about 130,000 clones, around nine tenths of them found a single time. Together, the top ten hold approximately 12% of the sample. The specimen was peripheral blood, collected approximately 73 weeks after starting pembrolizumab. The receptors here all came from an adult with mismatch repair-deficient cancer.

This chain connects TRBV29-1 to TRBJ2-2; D possibly corresponds to TRBD1 (6 bases). Germline CDR1 is SQVTM and CDR2 is ANQGSEA. With 7 bases removed from V and 5 bases from J, the gap between germline ends came to 14 bases. The CDR3 contains 13 residues. In DNA form, the CDR3 reads TGCAGCGGGTTTGGGACACGTACCGGGGAGCTGTTTTTT. Residues: CSGFGTRTGELFF.

V and J are TRBV9 and TRBJ2-1, with 10 bases lining up with TRBD2. Trimming removed 7 bases from V and 8 bases from J; junction bases left unmatched: 9. CDR1 and CDR2 (germline): SGDLS, YYNGEE. This CDR3 comprises 14 residues. The CDR3 region is CASGSGRAWDEQFF. As DNA, the CDR3 is TGTGCCAGCGGGAGCGGGAGGGCCTGGGATGAGCAGTTCTTC.

V gene TRBV7-9 combines with J gene TRBJ2-7, with a weak D call TRBD2 (6 bases). Germline values: CDR1 SEHNR, CDR2 FQNEAQ (reference sequence). This CDR3 contains 14 residues. Trimming cost V 5 bases and J 2 bases, with 13 bases left between them. The CDR3 here is CASSPPAGPYEQYF. The CDR3 region has the DNA TGTGCCAGCAGCCCTCCTGCGGGGCCCTACGAGCAGTACTTC.

This sequence joins TRBV19 and TRBJ2-7; D is undetermined. The V gene's germline CDR1 is LNHDA and CDR2 SQIVND (reference sequence). Trimming shortened V by 1 base and J by 1 base, and 8 bases separated the two germline ends. There are 14 residues in the CDR3. The CDR3 reads CASSIVGGSYEQYF. CDR3 bases: TGTGCCAGTAGTATAGTCGGCGGTTCCTACGAGCAGTACTTC.

This clone was picked up one time. This sequence joins TRBV29-1 and TRBJ2-1; possible D gene TRBD2, 6 bases. The germline CDR1 and CDR2 sequences are SQVTM and ANQGSEA. This CDR3 spans 13 amino acids. The V and J ends lost 4 bases and 3 bases respectively, with 10 bases between them. CDR3 coding DNA: TGCAGCGTTGCCGGGGGTAGCTACAATGAGCAGTTCTTC. The encoded protein is CSVAGGSYNEQFF.

J is TRBJ2-3 and V is TRBV7-9; 9 positions agree with TRBD2. Germline-derived CDR1 and CDR2 are SEHNR and FQNEAQ (reference sequence). The CDR3 sequence is 17 residues long. Trimming took 5 bases from V and 0 from J; bases not matched to a gene: 9. The CDR3 sequence is CASSPIWSGRSTDTQYF. For the CDR3, the DNA is TGTGCCAGCAGCCCCATTTGGAGCGGGAGGAGCACAGATACGCAGTATTTT.

This clone was picked up one time. The V and J genes are TRBV7-9 and TRBJ1-2, with TRBD1 identical over 11 bases. The V gene's germline CDR1 is SEHNR and CDR2 FQNEAQ (reference sequence). This CDR3 has 15 amino acids. J gave up 3 bases and V 5 bases, and 5 bases lay outside the gene matches. The CDR3 loop reads CASSAGQGADYGYTF. The CDR3, as DNA: TGTGCCAGCAGCGCAGGACAGGGGGCCGACTATGGCTACACCTTC.

The gene calls are TRBV7-8 and TRBJ2-5; D is possibly TRBD2 (7 bases). The CDR3 consists of 14 residues. Trimming removed 4 bases at V and 5 bases at J, with 14 bases between. Germline V gene sequence: CDR1 SGHVS, CDR2 FQNEAQ. CDR3 coding DNA: TGTGCCAGCAGCTACATCGAGGGGGGGGAGACCCAGTACTTC. Amino acid sequence: CASSYIEGGETQYF.

This rearrangement joins TRBV7-9 to TRBJ2-1; D is unclear. Germline lookup yields CDR1 SEHNR and CDR2 FQNEAQ (reference sequence). Between the trimmed V and J ends, which lost 2 bases and 3 bases, there was a span of 14 bases. There are 16 residues in the CDR3. The CDR3 DNA is TGTGCCAGCAGCTTACCTTGGGGTAAGGGCTACAATGAGCAGTTCTTC. Its protein product is CASSLPWGKGYNEQFF.

CDR3 sequence reads: CASSQDRLYEQYF. CDR3 DNA sequence: TGCGCCAGCAGCCAAGATCGGCTCTACGAGCAGTACTTC. The chain combines TRBV4-3 with TRBJ2-7; D is unclear. Germline CDR1 and CDR2: LGHNA and YSLEER. This CDR3 has 13 residues. V lost 0 bases to trimming and J lost 3 bases, with 6 bases between them.

The V and J genes are TRBV27 and TRBJ2-1; D is undetermined. V gave up 3 bases and J gave up 5 bases, with 8 bases separating them. The CDR3 length is 13 residues. Germline-derived CDR1 and CDR2 are MNHEY and SMNVEV (reference sequence). CDR3 in amino acids: CASSFTEHNEQFF. The CDR3 coding sequence is TGTGCCAGCAGTTTCACGGAACACAATGAGCAGTTCTTC.

This clone was seen just once. The genes are TRBV7-9 and TRBJ2-3; no definite D call. Germline values: CDR1 SEHNR, CDR2 FQNEAQ (reference sequence). This CDR3 region has 14 residues. V gave up 2 bases and J gave up 6 bases, with 12 bases separating them. The CDR3 DNA reads as TGTGCCAGCAGCTTAATTGGCGCATTGGATACGCAGTATTTT. It specifies CASSLIGALDTQYF.

The V gene is TRBV5-1, the J gene TRBJ2-7; D remains ambiguous. The germline V gene has CDR1 SGHRS and CDR2 YFSETQ. This CDR3 has 14 residues. Between the trimmed V and J ends, which lost 0 bases and 0 bases, there was a span of 7 bases. The CDR3 reads CASSLGRSSYEQYF. The CDR3 DNA sequence: TGCGCCAGCAGCTTGGGACGGAGCTCCTACGAGCAGTACTTC.

The rearrangement links TRBV11-2 to TRBJ2-1; D is uncertain. The length of the CDR3 is 16 residues. Germline CDR1 is SGHAT and CDR2 is FQNNGV. The V and J ends lost 4 bases and 2 bases respectively, with 15 bases between them. CDR3 region: CASSSLLSATYNEQFF. The CDR3 bases are TGTGCCAGCAGCTCCCTGTTGAGCGCAACCTACAATGAGCAGTTCTTC.

The chain is built from TRBV6-5 and TRBJ2-1, with TRBD2 identical over 10 bases. The CDR3 runs 14 residues. The germline CDR1 and CDR2 sequences are MNHEY and SVGAGI. The trim removed 6 bases at V and 4 bases at J, leaving 3 bases unmatched. CDR3 region: CASRGLARYNEQFF. Written as DNA, the CDR3 is TGTGCCAGCAGGGGACTAGCGAGGTACAATGAGCAGTTCTTC.

The V gene is TRBV7-8, the J gene TRBJ2-3; possibly TRBD2 for D (5 bases). Trimming removed 1 base at V and 9 bases at J, with 8 bases between. The CDR3 is 12 residues long. The germline gives CDR1 SGHVS, CDR2 FQNEAQ. CDR3 nucleotide sequence: TGTGCCAGCAGCTTAGGCGGGTTGACGCAGTATTTT. Its translation: CASSLGGLTQYF.

The chain uses TRBV6-5 and TRBJ2-7, with D perhaps being TRBD1 or TRBD2 (5 bases each). Germline CDR1 is MNHEY and CDR2 is SVGAGI. V lost 5 bases and J 3 bases, leaving 14 bases between the germline ends. The CDR3 consists of 14 residues. The CDR3 region has the DNA TGTGCCAGCAGTACCGGGACCCGAGGCTACGAGCAGTACTTC. Encoded protein: CASSTGTRGYEQYF.

The chain carries TRBV10-2 and TRBJ1-1; no clear D gene. The CDR3 length is 15 residues. The germline V gene has CDR1 WSHSY and CDR2 SAAADI. The ends were cut back, 8 bases at V and 5 bases at J, with 21 bases in the middle. CDR3 sequence reads: CASLGSGQGETEAFF. DNA of the CDR3: TGCGCCAGCCTGGGATCTGGGCAAGGTGAGACTGAAGCTTTCTTT.

The chain links TRBV7-2 to TRBJ2-3; D is possibly TRBD1 (5 bases). V lost 3 bases, J lost 0 bases, and 7 bases lay in between. The V gene's germline CDR1 is SGHTA and CDR2 FQGNSA. This CDR3 is 14 amino acids long. CDR3 sequence reads: CASSFDSSTDTQYF. The CDR3 DNA reads as TGTGCCAGCAGCTTTGACAGCAGCACAGATACGCAGTATTTT.

The chain combines TRBV7-2 with TRBJ2-7; 8 bases agree with TRBD2. This CDR3 has 16 amino acids. Germline V gene data show CDR1 as SGHTA and CDR2 as FQGNSA. V shed 5 bases, J shed 7 bases, and the junction held 16 bases outside the gene matches. This CDR3 reads CASSRMSGSRTGEQYF. CDR3 nucleotide sequence: TGTGCCAGCAGCCGTATGAGCGGGAGCAGGACGGGAGAGCAGTACTTC.

The chain links TRBV11-3 to TRBJ2-3; D possibly corresponds to TRBD1 (6 bases). CDR1 is SGHNT and CDR2 is YENEEA in the germline V gene. CDR3 length: 15 amino acids. Between the trimmed V and J ends, which lost 5 bases and 4 bases, there was a span of 16 bases. The CDR3 is CASSHRDWGSDTQYF. The CDR3 region has the DNA TGTGCCAGCAGCCACAGGGATTGGGGCTCAGATACGCAGTATTTT.

The chain is built from TRBV12-5 and TRBJ2-7; 8 positions match TRBD1. V lost 5 bases, J lost 4 bases, and 7 bases stayed unmatched. The CDR3 covers 14 residues. Germline values: CDR1 LGHNT, CDR2 FRNRAP. CDR3 coding DNA: TGTGCTAGTGGTCCGCAGGGGGCCCTTTACGAGCAGTACTTC. Its protein product is CASGPQGALYEQYF.